This record looks at one T cell receptor (beta chain) sequence and its context. Antigen unknown. This sample is drawn from a study of T cell repertoires in cytomegalovirus infection. The wider study: Recently identified HLA-C-restricted and well-studied HLA-B-restricted CMV epitopes were used. Through public TCR beta signatures, both CMV infection and matching HLA type were indicated. Overall study results and limits: Summed frequency of public TCR beta families distinguished CMV carriers with the relevant HLA. CMV-specific HLA-C-restricted TCR beta clonotypes dominated the ex vivo response.

A single record per CDR3 protein comes from TCRdb applying MiXCR to the reads. The table has a few hundred thousand distinct CDR3 sequences, 35% to 50% seen once. V dropped 4 bases and J dropped 7; count of bases not matched to a gene: 5. The CDR3 is 14 residues long. Germline V gene sequence: CDR1 SGHRS, CDR2 YFSETQ. The receptor was derived from a human donor in good health (CMV status not recorded). Some clones in this sample may be carry-over from other donors' samples. Source: cultured PBMCs, taken from culture after CMV antigen stimulation. The chain couples TRBV5-1 to TRBJ1-1, with TRBD1 matching 12 bases. CDR3 amino acids: CASSLGQGAGEAFF. DNA for the CDR3: TGCGCCAGCAGCCTGGGACAGGGGGCTGGTGAAGCTTTCTTT.